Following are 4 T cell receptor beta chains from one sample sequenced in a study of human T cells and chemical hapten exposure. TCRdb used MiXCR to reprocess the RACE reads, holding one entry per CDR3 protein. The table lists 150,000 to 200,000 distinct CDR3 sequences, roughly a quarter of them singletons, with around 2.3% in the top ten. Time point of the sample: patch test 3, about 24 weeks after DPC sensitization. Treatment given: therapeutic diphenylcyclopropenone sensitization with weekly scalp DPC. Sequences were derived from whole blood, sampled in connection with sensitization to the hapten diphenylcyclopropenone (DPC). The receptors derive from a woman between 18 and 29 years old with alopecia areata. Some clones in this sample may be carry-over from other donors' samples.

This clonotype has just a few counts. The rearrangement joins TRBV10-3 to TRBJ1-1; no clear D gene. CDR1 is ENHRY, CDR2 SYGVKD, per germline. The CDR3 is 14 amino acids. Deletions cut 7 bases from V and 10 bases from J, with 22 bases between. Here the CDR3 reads CAINPDGLGKGAFF. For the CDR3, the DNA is TGTGCCATCAATCCGGACGGGCTGGGAAAAGGAGCTTTCTTT.

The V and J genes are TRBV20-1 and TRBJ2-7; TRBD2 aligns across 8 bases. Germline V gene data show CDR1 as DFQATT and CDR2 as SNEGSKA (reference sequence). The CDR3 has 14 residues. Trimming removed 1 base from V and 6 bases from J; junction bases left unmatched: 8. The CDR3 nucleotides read TGCAGTGCTAGAGGTGTAGCGGGGTCCCTCGAGCAGTACTTC. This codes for CSARGVAGSLEQYF.

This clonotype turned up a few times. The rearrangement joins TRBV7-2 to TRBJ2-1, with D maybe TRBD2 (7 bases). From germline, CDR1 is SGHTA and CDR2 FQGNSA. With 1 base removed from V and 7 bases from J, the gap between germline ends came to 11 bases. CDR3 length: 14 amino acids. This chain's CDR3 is CASSLVGGLNEQFF. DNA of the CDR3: TGTGCCAGCAGCTTAGTGGGGGGGCTTAATGAGCAGTTCTTC.

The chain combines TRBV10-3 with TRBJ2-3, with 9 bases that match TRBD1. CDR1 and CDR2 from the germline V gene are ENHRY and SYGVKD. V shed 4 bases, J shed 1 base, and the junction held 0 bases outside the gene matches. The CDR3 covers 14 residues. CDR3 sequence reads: CAISGTGGTDTQYF. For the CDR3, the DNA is TGTGCCATCAGTGGGACAGGGGGCACAGATACGCAGTATTTT.